The clone carrying this T cell receptor beta chain showed up many times. Its antigen remains unidentified. This record belongs to a study of T cells in Graves' hyperthyroidism and ophthalmopathy. Study in general: Sampling of peripheral blood happened at initial diagnosis, prior to any treatment. Overall study findings and caveats: Most clonotypes expanded in the thyroid (above 0.001) were also present in blood.

Diagnosis relied on clinical symptoms, serum thyroxine and TRAb, thyroid ultrasound and orbital computed tomography. Sample collection date corresponds to first hyperthyroidism diagnosis, prior to any ophthalmopathy symptoms. Between the trimmed V and J ends, which lost 3 bases and 7 bases, there was a span of 13 bases. This CDR3 is 14 amino acids long. Regions amplified from RNA transcripts were the TCR beta CDR3 regions. RT-PCR in the first round (using the HTBI primer set) targeted the TCR CDR3. Using its own MiXCR run on the multiplex PCR reads, TCRdb lists one record per CDR3 protein. The sample carries fewer than 450,000 distinct CDR3 sequences, approximately 18% recorded once.

Source material: blood. The chain joins TRBV12-3 or TRBV12-4 to TRBJ1-5; D is possibly TRBD1 (6 bases). The TCR comes from a woman aged 25 to 39 with Graves' hyperthyroidism that later progressed to Graves' ophthalmopathy. The CDR3 coding sequence is TGTGCCAGCAGTTTCTCAGGGGATCGCCAGCCCCAGCATTTT. This translates into CASSFSGDRQPQHF.